Listed below are T cell receptor beta chains from one sample, sequenced in a study of blood T cells in healthy people across ages. MiXCR, applied by TCRdb to the 5' RACE reads, yields one record per CDR3 protein. This sample yields hundreds of thousands of distinct CDR3 sequences, of which more than 35% are seen a single time; 15% to 20% belongs to the top ten. What was sequenced was blood. The origin of the receptors is a man older than 75 in good health. CDR3s include the opening cysteine and the closing phenylalanine or tryptophan. A D gene is named only where the DNA matches it firmly. Some rows mark clone size as missing; the rest say once, few, many or name a class of expanded clone.

v_call: TRBV7-9
clone_size: few
d_call: .
cdr3_length: 13
j_call: TRBJ1-2
cdr3_nt: TGTGCCAGCACCCAAGGGACGGAACGTGGCTACACCTTC
cdr3_aa: CASTQGTERGYTF

v_call: TRBV4-3
clone_size: .
d_call: .
cdr3_length: 13
j_call: TRBJ2-5
cdr3_nt: TGCGCCAGCAGCCCAAATGGAAGGGAGACCCAGTACTTC
cdr3_aa: CASSPNGRETQYF

v_call: TRBV15
clone_size: .
d_call: .
cdr3_length: 16
j_call: TRBJ1-2
cdr3_nt: TGTGCCACCAGCAGAGATGTACCGGGGGCGTCTCATGGCTACACCTTC
cdr3_aa: CATSRDVPGASHGYTF

v_call: TRBV29-1
clone_size: many
d_call: .
cdr3_length: 11
j_call: TRBJ2-3
cdr3_nt: TGCAGCATCCGTAGCACAGATACGCAGTATTTT
cdr3_aa: CSIRSTDTQYF

v_call: TRBV20-1
clone_size: few
d_call: TRBD2
cdr3_length: 14
j_call: TRBJ2-1
cdr3_nt: TGCAGTGCTAGGGTAGCGGGAGAGTACAATGAGCAGTTCTTC
cdr3_aa: CSARVAGEYNEQFF

v_call: TRBV3-1
clone_size: .
d_call: TRBD2
cdr3_length: 16
j_call: TRBJ2-3
cdr3_nt: TGTGCCAGCAGCTCATCCTTAGCGGGAGGCACAGAGACGCAGTATTTT
cdr3_aa: CASSSSLAGGTETQYF

v_call: TRBV27
clone_size: .
d_call: .
cdr3_length: 14
j_call: TRBJ2-1
cdr3_nt: TGTGCCAGCAGTCCATATGGTCAAAACAATGAGCAGTTCTTC
cdr3_aa: CASSPYGQNNEQFF

v_call: TRBV7-8
clone_size: few
d_call: TRBD2
cdr3_length: 15
j_call: TRBJ2-1
cdr3_nt: TGTGCCAGCAGCCCCTGGGGGGGAGGTAACAATGAGCAGTTCTTC
cdr3_aa: CASSPWGGGNNEQFF

v_call: TRBV12-3/TRBV12-4
clone_size: many
d_call: .
cdr3_length: 15
j_call: TRBJ2-7
cdr3_nt: TGTGCCAGCAGTTTACGGCCAGGGCCTACCACGGGGCAGTACTTC
cdr3_aa: CASSLRPGPTTGQYF

v_call: TRBV5-5
clone_size: many
d_call: TRBD1
cdr3_length: 14
j_call: TRBJ2-5
cdr3_nt: TGTGCCAGCAGCCGGACAGGGTTGGCAGAGACCCAGTACTTC
cdr3_aa: CASSRTGLAETQYF

v_call: TRBV5-5
clone_size: .
d_call: .
cdr3_length: 18
j_call: TRBJ2-1
cdr3_nt: TGTGCCAGCAGCCTTTTATATTCGAGAGGGGGGCTATACAATGAGCAGTTCTTC
cdr3_aa: CASSLLYSRGGLYNEQFF

v_call: TRBV5-1
clone_size: .
d_call: TRBD1
cdr3_length: 15
j_call: TRBJ2-1
cdr3_nt: TGCGCCAGCAGCTCTCTAGGGACAGGGGGCGTTGAGCAGTTCTTC
cdr3_aa: CASSSLGTGGVEQFF

v_call: TRBV5-1
clone_size: many
d_call: .
cdr3_length: 15
j_call: TRBJ1-2
cdr3_nt: TGCGCCAGCAGCTTCGAAATAACCCGGGACTATGGCTACACCTTC
cdr3_aa: CASSFEITRDYGYTF

v_call: TRBV12-3/TRBV12-4
clone_size: once
d_call: TRBD1
cdr3_length: 13
j_call: TRBJ2-1
cdr3_nt: TGTGCCAGCGGGACAGGGAGGTACGGTGAGCAGTTCTTC
cdr3_aa: CASGTGRYGEQFF

v_call: TRBV10-3
clone_size: .
d_call: TRBD1
cdr3_length: 12
j_call: TRBJ1-2
cdr3_nt: TGTGCCATCAGCGCGGGACAGGGTGGCTACACCTTC
cdr3_aa: CAISAGQGGYTF

v_call: TRBV7-3
clone_size: .
d_call: TRBD2
cdr3_length: 16
j_call: TRBJ2-3
cdr3_nt: TGTGCCAGCAGCTTACTGGGTAGCGGGGCCGGAGATACGCAGTATTTT
cdr3_aa: CASSLLGSGAGDTQYF

v_call: TRBV13
clone_size: few
d_call: TRBD1
cdr3_length: 14
j_call: TRBJ2-7
cdr3_nt: TGTGCCAGCAGCTTGTGGGACAGGGACTACGAGCAGTACTTC
cdr3_aa: CASSLWDRDYEQYF

v_call: TRBV27
clone_size: few
d_call: .
cdr3_length: 14
j_call: TRBJ2-3
cdr3_nt: TGTGCCAGCACCCGCGGCCTTAGCACAGATACGCAGTATTTT
cdr3_aa: CASTRGLSTDTQYF

v_call: TRBV7-2
clone_size: few
d_call: .
cdr3_length: 14
j_call: TRBJ2-1
cdr3_nt: TGTGCCAGCAGCTTAGAAGGGAACTGGGCAGAGCAGTTCTTC
cdr3_aa: CASSLEGNWAEQFF

v_call: TRBV9
clone_size: .
d_call: .
cdr3_length: 14
j_call: TRBJ2-2
cdr3_nt: TGTGCCAGCAGCACTACGGATCACACCGGGGAGCTGTTTTTT
cdr3_aa: CASSTTDHTGELFF

v_call: TRBV23-1
clone_size: .
d_call: .
cdr3_length: 16
j_call: TRBJ2-2
cdr3_nt: TGCGCCAGCAGTCAATGCCACAGGCTGAACACCGGGGAGCTGTTTTTT
cdr3_aa: CASSQCHRLNTGELFF

v_call: TRBV11-3
clone_size: .
d_call: .
cdr3_length: 13
j_call: TRBJ2-7
cdr3_nt: TGTGCCAGCAGCTTCGGACTGGACTGGGAGCAGTACTTC
cdr3_aa: CASSFGLDWEQYF